Following are 9 T cell receptor beta chains from one sample sequenced in a study of human T cells and chemical hapten exposure. Each CDR3 protein is one row after TCRdb ran MiXCR on the RACE reads. The sample records 80,000 to 95,000 distinct CDR3 sequences, approximately 9.9% being singletons. Time point meaning: pre-sensitization, week 0. Treatment denoted: therapeutic diphenylcyclopropenone sensitization with weekly scalp DPC. The sample here was whole blood, taken in connection with sensitization to the hapten diphenylcyclopropenone (DPC). These receptors came from a woman in her forties with alopecia areata. Some clones in this sample may be carry-over from other donors' samples.

The chain has TRBV4-1 and TRBJ2-2, with D perhaps TRBD1 (6 bases). The ends were cut back, 4 bases at V and 4 bases at J, with 16 bases in the middle. The germline gives CDR1 MGHRA, CDR2 YSYEKL. This CDR3 contains 16 residues. The CDR3 protein is CASSPFPGQITGELFF. The CDR3 DNA is TGCGCCAGCAGCCCATTTCCTGGACAGATCACCGGGGAGCTGTTTTTT.

This clonotype has at least ten counts. The J gene is TRBJ2-5, the V gene TRBV5-1, with 13 nucleotides matching TRBD2. CDR1 SGHRS and CDR2 YFSETQ come from the germline V gene. The V gene end was trimmed by 2 bases and the J gene end by 1 base; junction bases not matched to a gene: 5. The CDR3 has 17 amino acids. CDR3 protein: CASSFTGTSGTQETQYF. The DNA for the CDR3 is TGCGCCAGCAGCTTTACCGGGACTAGCGGGACCCAAGAGACCCAGTACTTC.

The rearrangement joins TRBV7-9 to TRBJ2-1; 9 nucleotides match TRBD2. The V and J ends lost 4 bases and 6 bases, in that order; junction bases with no gene match: 7. The CDR3 runs 15 residues. Germline V gene lookup returns CDR1 SEHNR and CDR2 FQNEAQ (reference sequence). The CDR3 loop reads CASSSISGGLNEQFF. The CDR3 DNA follows: TGTGCCAGCAGCTCGATTAGCGGGGGCCTCAATGAGCAGTTCTTC.

This clonotype was observed at least ten times. This rearrangement joins TRBV12-3 or TRBV12-4 to TRBJ2-3; 10 bases line up with TRBD2. The trim removed 6 bases at V and 5 bases at J, leaving 8 bases unmatched. The CDR3 covers 15 residues. The CDR3: CASSPGPSGGDTQYF. As DNA, the CDR3 is TGTGCCAGCAGCCCTGGTCCTAGCGGGGGAGATACGCAGTATTTT.

This clonotype was found many times. The J gene is TRBJ1-6, the V gene TRBV5-4; D possibly corresponds to TRBD1 (5 bases). The germline V gene has CDR1 SGHNT and CDR2 YYREEE (reference sequence). The CDR3 consists of 13 residues. The V gene lost 3 bases and the J gene lost 7 bases, with 8 bases spanning the gap. In DNA, the CDR3 is TGTGCCAGCAGCTCCTACAGGAATTCACCCCTCCACTTT. Translation: CASSSYRNSPLHF.

This clonotype was recorded at least ten times. This sequence joins TRBV7-2 and TRBJ1-1, with D perhaps matching TRBD1 (5 bases). Germline CDR1 and CDR2: SGHTA and FQGNSA. Trimming stripped 7 bases from V and 3 bases from J, with 9 bases between. This CDR3 is 12 amino acids long. The CDR3 reads CASKSGHTEAFF. The CDR3 region has the DNA TGTGCCAGCAAATCGGGGCACACTGAAGCTTTCTTT.

This clonotype was detected ten times or more. This rearrangement joins TRBV29-1 to TRBJ1-4, with D unclear. The V end lost 0 bases, the J end lost 8 bases, and 4 bases lay between the germline ends. The germline CDR1 and CDR2 sequences are SQVTM and ANQGSEA. The CDR3 covers 11 residues. CDR3 amino acids: CSVEDREKLFF. The CDR3 DNA reads TGCAGCGTTGAAGATCGGGAAAAACTGTTTTTT.

This clonotype has a count of ten or more. The chain has TRBV5-1 and TRBJ2-1; D is undetermined. Trimming left V 4 bases short and J 10 bases short, with 15 bases between. CDR1 is SGHRS and CDR2 is YFSETQ in the germline V gene. The CDR3 spans 13 residues. CDR3 sequence reads: CASSLTWGSEQFF. The DNA for the CDR3 is TGCGCCAGCAGCCTGACTTGGGGAAGCGAGCAGTTCTTC.

The rearrangement links TRBV3-1 to TRBJ1-2; tentatively, D is TRBD1 (5 bases). V was clipped by 1 base and J by 8 bases, with 11 bases between them. The CDR3 has 13 amino acids. Germline CDR1 is LGHDT and CDR2 is YNNKEL (reference sequence). In DNA, the CDR3 is TGTGCCAGCAGCCAAGTTTTTACAGGCGGCTACACCTTC. Amino acids: CASSQVFTGGYTF.